The 20 T cell receptor beta chains listed next were all sequenced from one sample in a study of T cell responses to AZD1222 COVID-19 vaccine. Using immunoSEQ multiplex PCR, the repertoire was profiled, and TCRdb retains in-frame clones only, with some absent. Of 120,000 or so clones listed, 70% to 90% are singletons. Sequencing used peripheral blood, obtained on day 0 of AZD1222 vaccination. These receptors were taken from an adult in good health.

V and J are TRBV11-2 and TRBJ2-7; 8 positions match TRBD1. The CDR3 sequence is 13 residues long. The V and J ends lost 3 bases and 3 bases, in that order; junction bases with no gene match: 1. Germline V gene data show CDR1 as SGHAT and CDR2 as FQNNGV. DNA for the CDR3: TGTGCCAGCAGCTTCGGACAGGGCTACGAGCAGTACTTC. This sequence encodes CASSFGQGYEQYF.

The chain uses TRBV4-3 and TRBJ1-1, with unresolved D. From germline, CDR1 is LGHNA and CDR2 YSLEER. The CDR3 extends over 13 amino acids. V was clipped by 4 bases and J by 1 base, with 7 bases between them. The CDR3 DNA sequence: TGCGCCAGCAGCCGCACATCGAACACTGAAGCTTTCTTT. This gives the protein CASSRTSNTEAFF.

The chain has TRBV3-1 (or the pseudogene TRBV3-2) and TRBJ1-2; 7 bases are shared with TRBD1. Trimming cost V 0 bases and J 5 bases; bases outside gene matches: 9. Germline-derived CDR1 and CDR2 are LGHDT and YNNKEL (reference sequence). The CDR3 totals 16 residues. The CDR3 sequence is CASSQELTGRGYGYTF. The CDR3 DNA sequence: TGTGCCAGCAGCCAAGAATTAACCGGCAGGGGGTATGGCTACACCTTC.

The V call is TRBV7-8, the J call TRBJ2-1, with 7 positions matching TRBD2. The CDR3 loop spans 16 amino acids. V shed 0 bases, J shed 1 base, and the junction held 3 bases outside the gene matches. CDR1 and CDR2 (germline): SGHVS, FQNEAQ. CDR3 in DNA: TGTGCCAGCAGCTTAGCAAGGGGAGGGTCCTACAATGAGCAGTTCTTC. Its protein is CASSLARGGSYNEQFF.

The V gene is TRBV3-1 (or the pseudogene TRBV3-2), the J gene TRBJ2-6; D is uncertain. This CDR3 contains 13 residues. V dropped 6 bases and J dropped 0 bases, with 3 bases sitting between them. Germline CDR1 is LGHDT and CDR2 is YNNKEL (reference sequence). The CDR3 sequence: CASSSSGANVLTF. CDR3 sequence (DNA): TGTGCCAGCAGTTCCTCTGGGGCCAACGTCCTGACTTTC.

A few counts support this clone. The J gene is TRBJ2-7, the V gene TRBV7-9; 7 bases are a match to TRBD1. V lost 4 bases and J lost 7; bases outside the gene matches: 7. Germline loops: CDR1 SEHNR, CDR2 FQNEAQ (reference sequence). CDR3 length: 13 residues. The DNA of the CDR3 is TGTGCCAGCAGCTCGTTGGACAGGATGGAGCAGTACTTC. Its translation: CASSSLDRMEQYF. The variable domain in full, completed from reference TRBV7-9 and TRBJ2-7, reads DTGVSQNPRHKITKRGQNVTFRCDPISEHNRLYWYRQTLGQGPEFLTYFQNEAQLEKSRLLSDRFSAERPKGSFSTLEIQRTEQGDSAMYLCASSSLDRMEQYFGPGTRLTVT.

The rearrangement joins TRBV18 to TRBJ2-3; D is unclear. V lost 1 base and J lost 10, with 9 bases in between. The CDR3 is 12 residues long. CDR1 is KGHSH and CDR2 is LQKENI in the germline V gene. As DNA, the CDR3 is TGTGCCAGCTCACCACTGGCAGAGGCGCAGTATTTT. It codes for CASSPLAEAQYF.

The chain joins TRBV27 to TRBJ1-6; no clear D gene. V lost 4 bases, J lost 4 bases, and 5 bases lay in between. The CDR3 totals 13 residues. Germline CDR1 is MNHEY and CDR2 is SMNVEV (reference sequence). CDR3 nucleotides: TGTGCCAGCAGTTCACCATATAATTCACCCCTCCACTTT. It codes for CASSSPYNSPLHF.

The rearrangement joins TRBV6-5 to TRBJ2-1, with 9 positions matching TRBD2. This CDR3 has 15 residues. V lost 6 bases, J lost 5 bases, and 8 bases stayed unmatched. Germline loops: CDR1 MNHEY, CDR2 SVGAGI. Here the CDR3 reads CASRVVAGADNEQFF. CDR3 bases: TGTGCCAGCAGAGTCGTAGCGGGGGCCGACAATGAGCAGTTCTTC.

The chain uses TRBV19 and TRBJ1-6, with D hard to call. Germline V gene data show CDR1 as LNHDA and CDR2 as SQIVND (reference sequence). The CDR3 is 13 amino acids. Trimming removed 6 bases at V and 10 bases at J, with 13 bases between. For the CDR3, the DNA is TGTGCCAGTAGGGGTACCCTTGCCTCACCCCTCCACTTT. Protein: CASRGTLASPLHF.

The V and J genes are TRBV28 and TRBJ2-2, with TRBD1 matching 8 bases. Germline V lookup: CDR1 MDHEN, CDR2 SYDVKM. This CDR3 spans 14 amino acids. The CDR3 DNA sequence: TGTGCAGTCCGGACAGGGCAGAACACCGGGGAGCTGTTTTTT. This sequence encodes CAVRTGQNTGELFF. Combining the CDR3 with reference TRBV28 and TRBJ2-2 gives the whole variable domain DVKVTQSSRYLVKRTGEKVFLECVQDMDHENMFWYRQDPGLGLRLIYFSYDVKMKEKGDIPEGYSVSREKKERFSLILESASTNQTSMYLCAVRTGQNTGELFFGEGSRLTVL.

The chain joins TRBV4-3 to TRBJ1-2; no reliable D call. The CDR3 spans 15 residues. Trimming took off 0 bases at V and 0 bases at J, with 8 bases between the two ends. Germline lookup yields CDR1 LGHNA and CDR2 YSLEER. The chain's CDR3 is CASSQDPTTNYGYTF. DNA for the CDR3: TGCGCCAGCAGCCAAGATCCCACGACTAACTATGGCTACACCTTC.

V gene TRBV27 combines with J gene TRBJ2-7; the match to TRBD2 covers 9 bases. From germline, CDR1 is MNHEY and CDR2 SMNVEV (reference sequence). Trimming took 9 bases from V and 2 from J; bases not matched to a gene: 11. The CDR3 consists of 15 residues. The CDR3 bases are TGTGCCAGTCATAAGGCGGGGGGGGCCACCTACGAGCAGTACTTC. The encoded protein is CASHKAGGATYEQYF.

V gene TRBV11-1 combines with J gene TRBJ1-1, with TRBD1 as a possible D gene (5 bases). Germline V gene lookup returns CDR1 SGHAT and CDR2 FQDESV (reference sequence). This CDR3 has 13 residues. Trimming shortened V by 4 bases and J by 1 base, and 7 bases separated the two germline ends. The CDR3 DNA reads as TGTGCCAGCAGCTCGACAGAGAACACTGAAGCTTTCTTT. Translated, it gives CASSSTENTEAFF.

The chain recombines TRBV7-2 with TRBJ1-2, with D maybe TRBD1 (6 bases). The V gene's germline CDR1 is SGHTA and CDR2 FQGNSA. The ends were cut back, 3 bases at V and 5 bases at J, with 10 bases in the middle. The CDR3 is made up of 13 amino acids. The CDR3 coding sequence is TGTGCCAGCAGCTTTGGGGGCCGATATGGCTACACCTTC. Amino acid sequence: CASSFGGRYGYTF.

The J gene is TRBJ2-2, the V gene TRBV27, with D tentatively TRBD1 (6 bases). The CDR3 has 15 residues. V was trimmed by 3 bases and J by 2 bases, leaving 10 bases between them. The germline V gene has CDR1 MNHEY and CDR2 SMNVEV (reference sequence). Here the CDR3 reads CASSFGTPNTGELFF. In nucleotides, the CDR3 is TGTGCCAGCAGTTTCGGGACACCAAACACCGGGGAGCTGTTTTTT.

This sequence joins TRBV4-1 and TRBJ1-2; 12 nucleotides agree with TRBD1. J gave up 6 bases and V 3 bases, and 5 bases lay outside the gene matches. The germline V gene has CDR1 MGHRA and CDR2 YSYEKL. CDR3 length: 15 amino acids. The CDR3 sequence: CASSQGQGADDGYTF. CDR3 in DNA: TGCGCCAGCAGCCAGGGACAGGGGGCTGACGATGGCTACACCTTC.

The rearrangement joins TRBV5-6 to TRBJ2-1, with 7 bases aligning to TRBD2. Germline trimming cut 6 bases from V and 8 bases from J; bases unmatched to any gene: 8. CDR1 and CDR2 (germline): SGHDT, YYEEEE. This CDR3 comprises 13 residues. CDR3 coding DNA: TGTGCCAGCAACCATGCGGGGGACTATGAGCAGTTCTTC. It specifies CASNHAGDYEQFF.

This clone was seen only a few times. The V and J genes are TRBV6-2 or TRBV6-3 and TRBJ1-1; 11 bases fit TRBD1. The CDR3 contains 12 residues. CDR1 MNHEY and CDR2 SVGEGT come from the germline V gene. After removal of 5 bases from V and 11 bases from J, the junction contained 4 bases not matched to a gene. The CDR3 DNA reads TGTGCCAGCAGTGGACAGGGGGCTGGTGCTTTCTTT. Translated, it gives CASSGQGAGAFF.

V gene TRBV20-1 combines with J gene TRBJ1-1, with D hard to call. CDR3 length: 10 residues. Germline V gene sequence: CDR1 DFQATT, CDR2 SNEGSKA (reference sequence). Trimming stripped 5 bases from V and 6 bases from J, with 7 bases between. Written as DNA, the CDR3 is TGCAGTGCTGCCAATTCTGAAGCTTTCTTT. Its translation: CSAANSEAFF.